The table lists the clone carrying this TCR beta chain with a count of one. Its specificity is not known. The data were obtained in a study of cytomegalovirus exposure and HLA in healthy donors. Study-wide context: The 120 or so validation repertoires were produced on the same platform as the 670 or so repertoires of the first cohort. This was reported in a later analysis. Study-level results: Most TCRs appeared rarely, but some public TCRs recurred in many donors. Listed as cytomegalovirus-associated were 150 or so TCR beta chains.

Here immunoSEQ multiplex PCR was the method, and the copy in TCRdb shows in-frame clones only, minus some. The sample shows 120,000 or so clones, 70% to 90% of them seen only once. The specimen was PBMCs. The sequence derives from a woman aged 25-40 years in good health and CMV-seropositive.

CDR3: CASSPPTRRTSTDTQYF. CDR3 coding DNA: TGTGCCAGCAGCCCTCCTACGAGGCGGACAAGCACAGATACGCAGTATTTT. V and J are TRBV9 and TRBJ2-3; D perhaps matches TRBD1 (5 bases). Trimming cost V 4 bases and J 0 bases, with 18 bases left between them. Germline V gene data show CDR1 as SGDLS and CDR2 as YYNGEE. CDR3 length equals 17 residues.